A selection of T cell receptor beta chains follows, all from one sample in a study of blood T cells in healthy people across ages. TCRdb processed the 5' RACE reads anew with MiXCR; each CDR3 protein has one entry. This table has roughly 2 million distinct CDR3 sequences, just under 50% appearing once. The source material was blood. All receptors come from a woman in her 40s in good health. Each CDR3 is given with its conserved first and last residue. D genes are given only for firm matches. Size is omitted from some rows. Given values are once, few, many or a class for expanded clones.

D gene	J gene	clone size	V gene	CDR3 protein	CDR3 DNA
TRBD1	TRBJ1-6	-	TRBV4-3	CAASLDRGSPLHF	TGCGCCGCCTCCCTGGACAGGGGTTCACCCCTCCACTTT
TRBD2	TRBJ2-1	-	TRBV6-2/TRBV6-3	CATTTRLAGKNNEQFF	TGTGCCACCACTACCCGACTAGCGGGGAAAAATAATGAGCAGTTCTTC
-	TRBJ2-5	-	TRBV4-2	CASSQAWEGDNQETQYF	TGTGCCAGCAGCCAAGCGTGGGAAGGGGACAACCAAGAGACCCAGTACTTC
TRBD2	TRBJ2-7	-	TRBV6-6	CASSATGTSATERYF	TGTGCCAGCAGCGCAACCGGGACTAGCGCCACCGAGCGGTACTTC
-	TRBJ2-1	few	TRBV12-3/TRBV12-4	CASRVDTDNEQFF	TGTGCCAGCAGGGTTGACACCGACAATGAGCAGTTCTTC
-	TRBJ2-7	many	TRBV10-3	CAISEGASSYEQYF	TGTGCCATCAGTGAAGGGGCCTCCTCCTACGAGCAGTACTTC
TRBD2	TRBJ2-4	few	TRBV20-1	CSTSLAGGSLGIQYF	TGCAGTACATCGCTAGCGGGGGGATCTCTAGGCATTCAGTACTTC
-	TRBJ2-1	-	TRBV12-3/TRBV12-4	CASSTQGGTRYNEQFF	TGTGCCAGCAGTACCCAGGGGGGGACCAGGTACAATGAGCAGTTCTTC
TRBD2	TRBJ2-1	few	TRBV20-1	CSARDTGGPSYNEQFF	TGCAGTGCTAGAGATACGGGGGGGCCCTCCTACAATGAGCAGTTCTTC
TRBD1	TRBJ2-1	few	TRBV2	CASRARDRANNEQFF	TGTGCCAGCAGAGCCCGGGACAGAGCTAACAATGAGCAGTTCTTC
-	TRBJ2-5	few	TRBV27	CASSHPFQETQYF	TGTGCCAGCAGTCACCCCTTCCAAGAGACCCAGTACTTC
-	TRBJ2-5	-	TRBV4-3	CASSQGVLGGTQYF	TGCGCCAGCAGCCAAGGTGTCCTCGGAGGGACCCAGTACTTC
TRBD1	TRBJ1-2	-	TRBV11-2	CASTPSDRGLNAGYTF	TGTGCCAGCACCCCTTCCGACAGGGGGCTTAATGCCGGCTACACCTTC
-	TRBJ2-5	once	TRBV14	CASSQATGSLGTQYF	TGTGCCAGCAGCCAAGCGACAGGCTCTTTGGGGACCCAGTACTTC
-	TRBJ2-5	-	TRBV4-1	CASSHPQGGDYNEQYF	TGCGCCAGCAGCCACCCACAAGGGGGGGATTACAATGAGCAGTACTTC
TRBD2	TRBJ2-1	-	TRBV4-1	CASSQVAKGTASGAQSYNEQFF	TGCGCCAGCAGCCAAGTGGCCAAAGGTACGGCTAGCGGGGCCCAATCCTACAATGAGCAGTTCTTC
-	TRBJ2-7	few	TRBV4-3	CASSQEGQVSYEQYF	TGCGCCAGCAGCCAAGAGGGTCAAGTTTCCTACGAGCAGTACTTC
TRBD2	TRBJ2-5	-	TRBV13	CASSRGRGQYF	TGTGCCAGCAGCCGAGGGAGGGGTCAGTACTTC
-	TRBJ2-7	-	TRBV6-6	CASYPGPAYEQYF	TGTGCCAGCTACCCGGGCCCGGCCTACGAGCAGTACTTC
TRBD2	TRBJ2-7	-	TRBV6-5	CASRLAGDESEQYF	TGTGCCAGTCGACTAGCTGGGGACGAGTCCGAGCAGTACTTC
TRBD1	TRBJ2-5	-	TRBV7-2	CASSYLEAGGNEQYF	TGTGCCAGCAGCTACCTGGAGGCAGGGGGCAATGAGCAGTACTTC
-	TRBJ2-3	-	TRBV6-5	CASRLGGSSTDTQYF	TGTGCCAGCAGGCTCGGGGGCTCTAGCACAGATACGCAGTATTTT
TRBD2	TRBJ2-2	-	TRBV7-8	CASSLDTSVAGSTGELFF	TGTGCCAGCAGCTTAGATACGTCGGTAGCGGGGAGCACCGGGGAGCTGTTTTTT
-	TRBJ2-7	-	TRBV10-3	CAISEKGGTLEQYF	TGTGCCATCAGTGAGAAAGGGGGGACACTCGAGCAGTACTTC
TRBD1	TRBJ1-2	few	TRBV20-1	CSASGTEGSYGYTF	TGCAGTGCTAGCGGGACAGAGGGTAGCTATGGCTACACCTTC
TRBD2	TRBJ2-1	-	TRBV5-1	CASSRTSGGIDEQFF	TGCGCCAGCAGCCGGACTAGCGGGGGGATTGATGAGCAGTTCTTC
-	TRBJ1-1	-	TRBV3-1	CASSQVEGTTEAFF	TGTGCCAGCAGCCAAGTCGAGGGAACCACTGAAGCTTTCTTT
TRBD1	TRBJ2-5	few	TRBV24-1	CATSDWGQGRVGETQYF	TGTGCCACCAGTGATTGGGGACAGGGTAGAGTTGGAGAGACCCAGTACTTC
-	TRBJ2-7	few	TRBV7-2	CASSLNWQGGSYEQYF	TGTGCCAGCAGCTTAAATTGGCAGGGCGGAAGCTACGAGCAGTACTTC
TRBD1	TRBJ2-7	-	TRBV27	CASRSGQSPYEQYF	TGTGCCAGCAGATCGGGACAGAGCCCTTACGAGCAGTACTTC
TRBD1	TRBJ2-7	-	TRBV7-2	CASSQGAISSYEQYF	TGTGCCAGCAGCCAGGGGGCGATTAGCTCCTACGAGCAGTACTTC
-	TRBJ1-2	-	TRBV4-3	CASSQDPAADYGYTF	TGCGCCAGCAGCCAGGATCCAGCCGCGGACTATGGCTACACCTTC
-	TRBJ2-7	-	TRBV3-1	CASSPAVATGTEQYF	TGTGCCAGCAGCCCAGCTGTTGCGACAGGCACCGAGCAGTACTTC
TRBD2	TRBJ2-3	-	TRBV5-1	CASAGLAGGSTDTQYF	TGCGCCAGCGCGGGACTAGCGGGGGGAAGCACAGATACGCAGTATTTT
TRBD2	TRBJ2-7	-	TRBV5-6	CASSLFPGLAGEYEQYF	TGTGCCAGCAGCTTGTTCCCCGGTCTAGCGGGGGAATACGAGCAGTACTTC
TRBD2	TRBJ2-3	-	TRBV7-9	CASSSRLALTDTQYF	TGTGCCAGCAGCTCTCGACTAGCTTTAACAGATACGCAGTATTTT
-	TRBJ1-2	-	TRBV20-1	CSASRQNYGYTF	TGCAGTGCTAGTCGGCAAAACTATGGCTACACCTTC
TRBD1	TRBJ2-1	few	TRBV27	CASSQFPGQGANEQFF	TGTGCCAGCAGTCAATTCCCAGGACAGGGGGCAAATGAGCAGTTCTTC
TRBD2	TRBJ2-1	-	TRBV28	CASSPAVERGIGNEQFF	TGTGCCAGCAGTCCTGCCGTCGAGCGGGGGATCGGAAATGAGCAGTTCTTC
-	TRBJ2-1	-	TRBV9	CASSVETGGQFF	TGTGCCAGCAGCGTTGAGACCGGAGGGCAGTTCTTC
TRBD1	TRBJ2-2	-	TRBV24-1	CATSDLKTGGNTGELFF	TGTGCCACCAGTGATTTGAAGACAGGGGGGAACACCGGGGAGCTGTTTTTT
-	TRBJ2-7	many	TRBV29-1	CSVEADSPYEQYF	TGCAGCGTTGAAGCCGACAGTCCCTACGAGCAGTACTTC
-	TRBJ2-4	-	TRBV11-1	CASSPGGRTLLAKNIQYF	TGTGCCAGCAGCCCCGGGGGCAGAACTTTACTAGCCAAAAACATTCAGTACTTC
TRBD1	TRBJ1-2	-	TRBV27	CASMGPGTGYGYTF	TGTGCCAGTATGGGTCCTGGGACAGGCTATGGCTACACCTTC
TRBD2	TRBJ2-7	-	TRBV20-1	CSAPILAGGPFYEQYF	TGCAGTGCCCCGATACTAGCGGGGGGGCCATTCTACGAGCAGTACTTC
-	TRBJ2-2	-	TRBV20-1	CSAARGYTGELFF	TGTAGTGCTGCCAGGGGTTACACCGGGGAGCTGTTTTTT
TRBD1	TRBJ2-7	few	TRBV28	CASISHRGQFYEQYF	TGTGCCAGCATTTCCCACAGGGGGCAGTTTTACGAGCAGTACTTC
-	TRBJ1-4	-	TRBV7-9	CASSLGVARSGEDEKLFF	TGTGCCAGCAGTCTAGGGGTAGCACGATCAGGGGAGGATGAAAAACTGTTTTTT
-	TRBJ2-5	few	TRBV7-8	CASSLALKETQYF	TGTGCCAGCAGCCTCGCCCTAAAAGAGACCCAGTACTTC
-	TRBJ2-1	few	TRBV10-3	CAISVGDNEQFF	TGTGCCATCAGTGTAGGGGACAATGAGCAGTTCTTC
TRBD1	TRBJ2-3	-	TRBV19	CASSIADRSSDTQYF	TGTGCCAGTAGTATAGCGGACAGGTCATCAGATACGCAGTATTTT
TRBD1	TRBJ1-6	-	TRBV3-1	CASSHGTVRNSPLHF	TGTGCCAGCAGCCACGGGACAGTTAGGAATTCACCCCTCCACTTT
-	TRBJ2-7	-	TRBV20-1	CSATGTLSYEQYF	TGCAGTGCTACCGGGACACTCTCCTACGAGCAGTACTTC
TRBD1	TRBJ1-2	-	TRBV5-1	CASSLDRGFDGYTF	TGCGCCAGCAGCTTGGACAGGGGGTTCGATGGCTACACCTTC
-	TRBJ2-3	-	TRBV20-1	CSARELGEWGTDTQYF	TGCAGTGCTAGAGAGCTTGGAGAGTGGGGCACAGATACGCAGTATTTT
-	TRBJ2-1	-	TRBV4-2	CASSQEKGFNEQFF	TGTGCCAGCAGCCAAGAGAAGGGATTCAATGAGCAGTTCTTC
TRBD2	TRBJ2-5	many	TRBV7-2	CASSLERGRETQYF	TGTGCCAGCAGCTTAGAGCGGGGGCGGGAGACCCAGTACTTC
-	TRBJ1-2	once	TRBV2	CASRRWDGYTF	TGTGCCAGCAGAAGATGGGATGGCTACACCTTC
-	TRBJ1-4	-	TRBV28	CASWGRASATNEKLFF	TGTGCCAGCTGGGGCAGGGCTAGCGCAACTAATGAAAAACTGTTTTTT
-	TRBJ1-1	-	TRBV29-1	CSVEVLGGTEAFF	TGCAGCGTTGAGGTCTTGGGCGGCACTGAAGCTTTCTTT